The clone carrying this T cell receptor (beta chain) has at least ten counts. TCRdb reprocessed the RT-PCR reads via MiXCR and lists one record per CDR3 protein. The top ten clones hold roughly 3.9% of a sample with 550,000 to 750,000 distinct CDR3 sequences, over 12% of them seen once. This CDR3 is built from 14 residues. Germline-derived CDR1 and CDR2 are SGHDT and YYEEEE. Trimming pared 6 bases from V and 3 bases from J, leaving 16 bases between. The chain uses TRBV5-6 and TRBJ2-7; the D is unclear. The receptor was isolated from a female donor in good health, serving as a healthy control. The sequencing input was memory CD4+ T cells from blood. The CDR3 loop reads CASIQSGARYEQYF. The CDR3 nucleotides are TGTGCCAGCATCCAGTCAGGAGCCCGCTACGAGCAGTACTTC. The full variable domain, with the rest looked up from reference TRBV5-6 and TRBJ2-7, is DAGVTQSPTHLIKTRGQQVTLRCSPKSGHDTVSWYQQALGQGPQFIFQYYEEEERQRGNFPDRFSGHQFPNYSSELNVNALLLGDSALYLCASIQSGARYEQYFGPGTRLTVT.